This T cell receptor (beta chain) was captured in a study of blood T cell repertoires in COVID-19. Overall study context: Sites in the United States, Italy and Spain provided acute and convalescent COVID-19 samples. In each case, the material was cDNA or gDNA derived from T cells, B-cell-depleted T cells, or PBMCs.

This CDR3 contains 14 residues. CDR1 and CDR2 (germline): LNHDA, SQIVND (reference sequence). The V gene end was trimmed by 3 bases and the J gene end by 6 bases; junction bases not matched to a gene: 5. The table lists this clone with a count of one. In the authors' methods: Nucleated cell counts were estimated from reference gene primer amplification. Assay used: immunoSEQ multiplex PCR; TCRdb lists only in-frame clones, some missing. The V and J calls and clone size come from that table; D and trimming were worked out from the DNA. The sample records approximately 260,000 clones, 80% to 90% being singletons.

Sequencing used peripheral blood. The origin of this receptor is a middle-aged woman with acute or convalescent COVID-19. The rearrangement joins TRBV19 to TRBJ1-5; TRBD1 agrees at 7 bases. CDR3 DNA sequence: TGTGCCAGTAGTATGGCAGGGGGTATTCAGCCCCAGCATTTT. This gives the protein CASSMAGGIQPQHF.